Here is one T cell receptor beta chain with its context. These data come from a study of blood T cell repertoires in COVID-19. The trim removed 2 bases at V and 5 bases at J, leaving 5 bases unmatched. Germline-derived CDR1 and CDR2 are MNHEY and SVGAGI. There are 14 residues in the CDR3. The participants were between about 18 and 89 years old and came from roughly 25 US areas. Clones were sequenced by immunoSEQ multiplex PCR, and TCRdb holds only the in-frame ones, with some missing. The sample holds fewer than 350,000 clones, 90% seen once. The V gene is TRBV6-5, the J gene TRBJ1-1; 7 positions match TRBD1. The TCR was taken from a young woman with acute COVID-19. Sequenced: PBMCs or T cells enriched from blood (not recorded which). CDR3 sequence: CASSYVLRGTEAFF. In DNA, the CDR3 is TGTGCCAGCAGTTACGTGCTCAGGGGGACTGAAGCTTTCTTT.